This is a list of T cell receptor beta chains from one sample in a study of cytomegalovirus exposure and HLA in healthy donors. This table comes from immunoSEQ multiplex PCR, and its TCRdb copy is limited to in-frame clones, with some not included. The sample contains approximately 74,000 clones, less than 75% of which appear only once. What was sequenced was PBMCs. The receptors were sampled from a young man in good health and CMV-seropositive. CDR3s include the opening cysteine and the closing phenylalanine or tryptophan. The order of the fields is V gene, D gene, clone size, J gene, CDR3 protein, CDR3 DNA. A D gene is named only where the DNA matches it firmly. Only part of the rows carry a size: once, few, many, or a class if the clone is expanded.

v_gene: TRBV7-3; d_gene: -; abundance: -; j_gene: TRBJ1-2; CDR3aa: CASSQGGGTEYGYTF; CDR3nt: TGTGCCAGCAGCCAAGGGGGGGGAACGGAGTATGGCTACACCTTC
v_gene: TRBV29-1; d_gene: -; abundance: -; j_gene: TRBJ1-1; CDR3aa: CSVDGGGGTEAFF; CDR3nt: TGCAGCGTTGACGGGGGAGGGGGCACTGAAGCTTTCTTT
v_gene: TRBV6-5; d_gene: -; abundance: -; j_gene: TRBJ1-1; CDR3aa: CASSFQGGPANTEAFF; CDR3nt: TGTGCCAGCAGTTTTCAGGGAGGGCCCGCGAACACTGAAGCTTTCTTT
v_gene: TRBV28; d_gene: -; abundance: few; j_gene: TRBJ2-1; CDR3aa: CASSLWGGGGYNEQFF; CDR3nt: TGTGCCAGCAGTTTATGGGGCGGGGGCGGGTACAATGAGCAGTTCTTC
v_gene: TRBV5-1; d_gene: -; abundance: -; j_gene: TRBJ2-2; CDR3aa: CASSPGDAGELFF; CDR3nt: TGCGCCAGCAGCCCGGGTGACGCCGGGGAGCTGTTTTTT
v_gene: TRBV10-3; d_gene: -; abundance: few; j_gene: TRBJ2-7; CDR3aa: CAISESLDYEQYF; CDR3nt: TGTGCCATCAGTGAATCTCTAGACTACGAGCAGTACTTC
v_gene: TRBV5-1; d_gene: -; abundance: -; j_gene: TRBJ2-5; CDR3aa: CASSFSVGGEETQYF; CDR3nt: TGCGCCAGCAGCTTCTCGGTAGGGGGGGAAGAGACCCAGTACTTC
v_gene: TRBV9; d_gene: TRBD1; abundance: -; j_gene: TRBJ2-3; CDR3aa: CASSARTGASTDTQYF; CDR3nt: TGTGCCAGCAGCGCGCGGACAGGGGCGAGCACAGATACGCAGTATTTT
v_gene: TRBV2; d_gene: TRBD1; abundance: few; j_gene: TRBJ1-2; CDR3aa: CASSEWRGQGEDGYTF; CDR3nt: TGTGCCAGCAGTGAATGGAGGGGACAGGGGGAGGATGGCTACACCTTC
v_gene: TRBV6-5; d_gene: -; abundance: -; j_gene: TRBJ1-5; CDR3aa: CASSYGHDSNQPQHF; CDR3nt: TGTGCCAGCAGTTACGGACACGATAGCAATCAGCCCCAGCATTTT
v_gene: TRBV28; d_gene: TRBD1; abundance: once; j_gene: TRBJ1-4; CDR3aa: CASSGTGGINEKLFF; CDR3nt: TGTGCCAGCAGCGGCACAGGGGGAATAAATGAAAAACTGTTTTTT
v_gene: TRBV5-6; d_gene: TRBD2; abundance: -; j_gene: TRBJ2-7; CDR3aa: CASSWTSGSNEQYF; CDR3nt: TGTGCCAGCAGCTGGACTAGCGGGAGTAACGAGCAGTACTTC
v_gene: TRBV2; d_gene: -; abundance: -; j_gene: TRBJ2-7; CDR3aa: CASKREISEQYF; CDR3nt: TGTGCCAGCAAACGGGAGATATCCGAGCAGTACTTC
v_gene: TRBV7-3; d_gene: TRBD2; abundance: few; j_gene: TRBJ2-1; CDR3aa: CASRRTSGGDNEQFF; CDR3nt: TGTGCCAGCAGACGGACTAGCGGAGGGGACAATGAGCAGTTCTTC
v_gene: TRBV19; d_gene: TRBD2; abundance: -; j_gene: TRBJ2-6; CDR3aa: CASSWVGGAKSGANVLTF; CDR3nt: TGTGCCAGTAGTTGGGTCGGGGGGGCCAAATCTGGGGCCAACGTCCTGACTTTC
v_gene: TRBV19; d_gene: TRBD1; abundance: few; j_gene: TRBJ1-1; CDR3aa: CASIGRDRGNTEAFF; CDR3nt: TGTGCCAGTATAGGCCGGGACAGAGGGAACACTGAAGCTTTCTTT
v_gene: TRBV11-2; d_gene: TRBD1; abundance: once; j_gene: TRBJ1-1; CDR3aa: CASSSGGQGASGAFF; CDR3nt: TGTGCCAGCAGCTCAGGCGGACAGGGGGCATCTGGAGCTTTCTTT
v_gene: TRBV7-3; d_gene: -; abundance: -; j_gene: TRBJ1-3; CDR3aa: CASATGAGNTIYF; CDR3nt: TGTGCCAGCGCTACGGGGGCTGGAAACACCATATATTTT
v_gene: TRBV6-5; d_gene: TRBD2; abundance: -; j_gene: TRBJ2-6; CDR3aa: CASNRGGAGANVLTF; CDR3nt: TGTGCCAGCAACCGGGGGGGGGCTGGGGCCAACGTCCTGACTTTC
v_gene: TRBV9; d_gene: TRBD2; abundance: -; j_gene: TRBJ2-7; CDR3aa: CASSVSREGRYEQYF; CDR3nt: TGTGCCAGCAGCGTAAGTCGGGAGGGCCGGTACGAGCAGTACTTC
v_gene: TRBV9; d_gene: TRBD1; abundance: -; j_gene: TRBJ1-1; CDR3aa: CASSSQGGVAEAFF; CDR3nt: TGTGCCAGCAGCAGTCAGGGGGGTGTGGCTGAAGCTTTCTTT
v_gene: TRBV9; d_gene: TRBD2; abundance: few; j_gene: TRBJ2-1; CDR3aa: CASSVGGREYNEQFF; CDR3nt: TGTGCCAGCAGCGTAGGCGGGAGGGAGTACAATGAGCAGTTCTTC
v_gene: TRBV19; d_gene: TRBD2; abundance: few; j_gene: TRBJ2-3; CDR3aa: CASSIQLAGGPTDTQYF; CDR3nt: TGTGCCAGTAGTATACAACTAGCGGGGGGGCCGACAGATACGCAGTATTTT
v_gene: TRBV5-6; d_gene: TRBD2; abundance: -; j_gene: TRBJ2-3; CDR3aa: CASRLAGERTDTQYF; CDR3nt: TGTGCCTCCAGACTAGCGGGAGAAAGGACAGATACGCAGTATTTT
v_gene: TRBV28; d_gene: TRBD2; abundance: -; j_gene: TRBJ2-7; CDR3aa: CAIRTSGDSYEQYF; CDR3nt: TGTGCCATCCGGACTAGCGGGGACTCCTACGAGCAGTACTTC
v_gene: TRBV27; d_gene: TRBD1; abundance: few; j_gene: TRBJ1-2; CDR3aa: CASSFRQGDLYGYTF; CDR3nt: TGTGCCAGCAGTTTTCGGCAGGGGGATCTCTATGGCTACACCTTC
v_gene: TRBV2; d_gene: TRBD2; abundance: -; j_gene: TRBJ2-7; CDR3aa: CASSSGFSYEQYF; CDR3nt: TGTGCCAGCTCTAGCGGGTTCTCCTACGAGCAGTACTTC
v_gene: TRBV10-3; d_gene: TRBD1; abundance: -; j_gene: TRBJ1-6; CDR3aa: CATGQEGSPLHF; CDR3nt: TGTGCCACCGGACAGGAGGGCTCACCCCTCCACTTT
v_gene: TRBV2; d_gene: TRBD1; abundance: -; j_gene: TRBJ1-2; CDR3aa: CASSGQGANYGYTF; CDR3nt: TGTGCCAGCAGTGGACAGGGTGCTAACTATGGCTACACCTTC
v_gene: TRBV6-6; d_gene: TRBD1; abundance: few; j_gene: TRBJ1-1; CDR3aa: CASSTPRGQVNEAFF; CDR3nt: TGTGCCAGCAGTACCCCCCGGGGACAGGTGAATGAAGCTTTCTTT
v_gene: TRBV6-1; d_gene: -; abundance: -; j_gene: TRBJ2-3; CDR3aa: CASKALASTDTQYF; CDR3nt: TGTGCCAGCAAAGCTCTTGCTAGCACAGATACGCAGTATTTT
v_gene: TRBV5-1; d_gene: -; abundance: few; j_gene: TRBJ1-5; CDR3aa: CASSLDGLTGQPQHF; CDR3nt: TGCGCCAGCAGCTTGGACGGCCTAACAGGGCAGCCCCAGCATTTT
v_gene: TRBV9; d_gene: -; abundance: -; j_gene: TRBJ1-4; CDR3aa: CASSPPTGRGNEKLLF; CDR3nt: TGTGCCAGCAGCCCGCCAACAGGGAGGGGTAATGAAAAACTGCTTTTT
v_gene: TRBV27; d_gene: TRBD1; abundance: few; j_gene: TRBJ2-7; CDR3aa: CASSSGTGLYEQYF; CDR3nt: TGTGCCAGCAGCTCCGGGACAGGACTCTACGAGCAGTACTTC
v_gene: TRBV7-9; d_gene: TRBD2; abundance: -; j_gene: TRBJ2-1; CDR3aa: CASSSPSGVAYNEQFF; CDR3nt: TGTGCCAGTAGCTCCCCTAGCGGGGTGGCCTACAATGAGCAGTTCTTC
v_gene: TRBV7-2; d_gene: -; abundance: -; j_gene: TRBJ2-1; CDR3aa: CASSLQGNEQFF; CDR3nt: TGTGCCAGCAGCTTACAGGGCAATGAGCAGTTCTTC
v_gene: TRBV14; d_gene: TRBD2; abundance: -; j_gene: TRBJ2-7; CDR3aa: CASSQDASGIYEQYF; CDR3nt: TGTGCCAGCAGCCAAGATGCTAGCGGGATCTACGAGCAGTACTTC
v_gene: TRBV9; d_gene: TRBD1; abundance: -; j_gene: TRBJ1-3; CDR3aa: CASSPGTGTSSGNTIYF; CDR3nt: TGTGCCAGCAGCCCCGGGACAGGAACCAGCTCTGGAAACACCATATATTTT
v_gene: TRBV25-1; d_gene: TRBD2; abundance: few; j_gene: TRBJ2-1; CDR3aa: CASSEGGAGRIHEQFF; CDR3nt: TGTGCCAGCAGTGAAGGAGGAGCGGGGCGGATCCATGAGCAGTTCTTC
v_gene: TRBV10-3; d_gene: -; abundance: -; j_gene: TRBJ2-3; CDR3aa: CAIRDSQDTQYF; CDR3nt: TGTGCCATCAGGGACTCCCAGGATACGCAGTATTTT